These 3 T cell receptor beta chains came from one sample sequenced in a study of response to subunit inactivated influenza vaccine. Using its own MiXCR run on the RT-PCR reads, TCRdb lists one record per CDR3 protein. The profile shows 500,000 to 600,000 distinct CDR3 sequences, more than 15% of them singletons. Sequenced material: CD4+ T cells sorted from PBMCs, taken around 25 months after vaccination. These receptors were taken from a man between 50 and 75 years old who received an inactivated influenza vaccine.

This clonotype was seen many times. The chain uses TRBV4-2 and TRBJ2-7, with a weak D call TRBD2 (6 bases). The germline V gene encodes CDR1 LGHNA and CDR2 YNFKEQ. Trimming removed 5 bases at V and 2 bases at J, with 13 bases between. The CDR3 is 14 residues long. CDR3 residues: CASSSEGLTYEQYF. CDR3 DNA: TGTGCCAGCAGCTCAGAGGGACTTACCTACGAGCAGTACTTC.

The CDR3 protein is CASSLGQGSTYEQYF. In DNA form, the CDR3 reads TGTGCCAGCAGCTTAGGACAGGGGAGCACCTACGAGCAGTACTTC. The V call is TRBV11-2, the J call TRBJ2-7, with 8 bases matching TRBD1. The CDR3 has 15 residues. Germline CDR1 SGHAT, CDR2 FQNNGV. V shed 1 base and J 2 bases; nucleotides not matched to a gene: 4. Based on the CDR3 plus reference TRBV11-2 and TRBJ2-7, the full variable domain is EAGVAQSPRYKIIEKRQSVAFWCNPISGHATLYWYQQILGQGPKLLIQFQNNGVVDDSQLPKDRFSAERLKGVDSTLKIQPAKLEDSAVYLCASSLGQGSTYEQYFGPGTRLTVT.

The chain combines TRBV6-2 or TRBV6-3 with TRBJ2-1; perhaps TRBD2 as D (6 bases). V was clipped by 6 bases and J by 1 base, with 19 bases between them. The germline CDR1 and CDR2 sequences are MNHEY and SVGEGT. This CDR3 has 17 residues. The CDR3 nucleotides read TGTGCCAGCAGCCCCGTGGGAAGCGGGCTATCCTACAATGAGCAGTTCTTC. Amino acids: CASSPVGSGLSYNEQFF.